Listed here is a single TCR beta chain. This specimen belongs to a study of CD8 T cells in Susac syndrome. V was cut by 5 bases and J by 10 bases, with 15 bases left in between. Germline CDR1 and CDR2: SGHTA and FQGNSA. This CDR3 is built from 14 residues. The authors reverse transcribed roughly 0.45 to 1 ug RNA with random hexamers. An immunoSEQ multiplex PCR amplified TCR beta CDR3 over 54 Vbeta and 13 Jbeta. TCRdb re-derived calls from the immunoSEQ multiplex PCR reads in MiXCR, one entry per CDR3 protein. The table lists 150,000 to 200,000 distinct CDR3 sequences, around 94% of them singletons. Sequencing of TCR beta, carried out with a high-throughput approach, was applied to CD8+ and CD4+ T cells from the blood. Controls were healthy donors (matched for age and sex).

This chain uses TRBV7-2 with TRBJ1-6, with D hard to call. Sequenced: CD4+ T cells from PBMCs. The sequence was collected from a human donor in good health. CDR3: CASSPQLGASPLHF. CDR3 DNA sequence: TGTGCCAGCAGCCCCCAATTGGGAGCGTCACCCCTCCACTTT.